Detailed here is one T cell receptor beta chain. The antigen remains undetermined. The sort gate was single viable CD3+CD4+CD8-CD45RO+ cells for memory CD4+ T cells. The assay was immunoSEQ multiplex PCR, and TCRdb's table has in-frame clones only and misses some. The sample gives 61,000 or so clones, around 80% of which show up once; around 0.58% is in the top ten. This entry is derived from a study of memory CD4+ T cells and cytomegalovirus serostatus. General study findings and limits: Repertoires predicted CMV serostatus with median bootstrapped AUC of about 0.95. Each of 55 to 80 CMV-associated TCRbeta sequences occurred in one to five individuals. The CMV-associated TCR signature appears largely within the CD4+ memory repertoire.

Deletions cut 1 base from V and 2 bases from J, with 12 bases between. This CDR3 has 16 residues. The germline CDR1 and CDR2 sequences are SGHTA and FQGTGA. This chain joins TRBV7-3 and TRBJ2-1; tentatively, D is TRBD1 or TRBD2 (5 bases each). This TCR came from an adult in good health and CMV-seronegative. Some clones in this sample may be carry-over from other donors' samples. The sample consisted of memory CD4+ T cells from blood. CDR3 in amino acids: CASSLNPGATYNEQFF. The CDR3, as DNA: TGTGCCAGCAGCTTAAATCCCGGGGCAACCTACAATGAGCAGTTCTTC.